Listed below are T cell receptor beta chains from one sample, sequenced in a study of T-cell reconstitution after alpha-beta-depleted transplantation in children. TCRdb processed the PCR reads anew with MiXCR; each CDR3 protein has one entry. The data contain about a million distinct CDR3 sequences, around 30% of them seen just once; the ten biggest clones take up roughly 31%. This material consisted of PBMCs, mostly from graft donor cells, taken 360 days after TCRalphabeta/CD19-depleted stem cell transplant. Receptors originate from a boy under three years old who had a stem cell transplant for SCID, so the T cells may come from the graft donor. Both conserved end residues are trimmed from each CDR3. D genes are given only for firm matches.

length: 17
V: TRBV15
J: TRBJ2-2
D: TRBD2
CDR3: ATSRDGVAGGWNTGELF

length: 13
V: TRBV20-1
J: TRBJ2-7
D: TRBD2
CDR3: SAGASGGTSYEQY

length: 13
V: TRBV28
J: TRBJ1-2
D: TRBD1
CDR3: ASLPGGQGTTGYT

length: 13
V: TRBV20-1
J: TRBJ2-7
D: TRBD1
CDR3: SARQPGTGPYEQY

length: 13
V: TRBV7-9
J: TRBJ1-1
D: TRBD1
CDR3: ASSKRQGSGPKAF

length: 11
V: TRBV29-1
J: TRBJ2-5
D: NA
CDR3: SVEAGNRKTQY

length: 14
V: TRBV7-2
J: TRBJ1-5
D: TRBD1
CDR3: ASSRQGAFSNQPQH

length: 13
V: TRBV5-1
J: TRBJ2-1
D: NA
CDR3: ASSRPFPGGDEQF

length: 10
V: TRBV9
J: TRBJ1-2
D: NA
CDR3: ASSARRGGYT

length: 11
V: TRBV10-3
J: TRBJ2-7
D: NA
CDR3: AISIDSSYEQY

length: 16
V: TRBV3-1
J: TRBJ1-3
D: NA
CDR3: ASSQELSEGLGGNTIY